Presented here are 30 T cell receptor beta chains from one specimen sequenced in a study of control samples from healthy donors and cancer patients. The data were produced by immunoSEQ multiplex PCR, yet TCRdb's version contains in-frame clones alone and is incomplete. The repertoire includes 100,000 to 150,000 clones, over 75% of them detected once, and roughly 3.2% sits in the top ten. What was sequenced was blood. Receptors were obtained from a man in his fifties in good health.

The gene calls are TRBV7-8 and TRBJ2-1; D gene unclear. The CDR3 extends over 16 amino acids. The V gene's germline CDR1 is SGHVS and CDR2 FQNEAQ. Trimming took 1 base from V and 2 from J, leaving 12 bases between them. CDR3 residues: CASSLELPGAYNEQFF. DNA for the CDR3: TGTGCCAGCAGCTTAGAACTCCCTGGGGCCTACAATGAGCAGTTCTTC.

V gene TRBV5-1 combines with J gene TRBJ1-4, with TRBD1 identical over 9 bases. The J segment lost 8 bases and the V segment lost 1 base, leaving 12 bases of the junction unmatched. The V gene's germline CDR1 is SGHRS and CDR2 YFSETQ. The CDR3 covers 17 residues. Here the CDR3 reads CASSLSSGTGRTEKLFF. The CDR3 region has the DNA TGCGCCAGCAGCTTGAGTTCCGGGACAGGGCGGACGGAAAAACTGTTTTTT.

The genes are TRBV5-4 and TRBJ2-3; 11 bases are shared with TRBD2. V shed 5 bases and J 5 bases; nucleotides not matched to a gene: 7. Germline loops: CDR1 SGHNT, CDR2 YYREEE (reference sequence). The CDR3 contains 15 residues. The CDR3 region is CASSFSGGAGDTQYF. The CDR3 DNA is TGTGCCAGCAGTTTTAGCGGGGGGGCCGGAGATACGCAGTATTTT.

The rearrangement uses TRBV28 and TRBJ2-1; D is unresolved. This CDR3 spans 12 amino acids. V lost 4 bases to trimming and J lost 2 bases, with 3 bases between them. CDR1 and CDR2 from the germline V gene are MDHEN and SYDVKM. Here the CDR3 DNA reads TGTGCCAGCAGTTCTACCTACAATGAGCAGTTCTTC. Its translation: CASSSTYNEQFF.

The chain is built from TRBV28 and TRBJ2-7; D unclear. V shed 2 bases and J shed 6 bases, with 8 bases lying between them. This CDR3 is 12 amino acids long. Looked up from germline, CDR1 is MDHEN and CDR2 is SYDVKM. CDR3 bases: TGTGCCAGCAGTTTAGGTAGCAGCGAGCAGTACTTC. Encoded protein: CASSLGSSEQYF. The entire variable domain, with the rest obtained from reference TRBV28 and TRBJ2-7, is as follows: DVKVTQSSRYLVKRTGEKVFLECVQDMDHENMFWYRQDPGLGLRLIYFSYDVKMKEKGDIPEGYSVSREKKERFSLILESASTNQTSMYLCASSLGSSEQYFGPGTRLTVT.

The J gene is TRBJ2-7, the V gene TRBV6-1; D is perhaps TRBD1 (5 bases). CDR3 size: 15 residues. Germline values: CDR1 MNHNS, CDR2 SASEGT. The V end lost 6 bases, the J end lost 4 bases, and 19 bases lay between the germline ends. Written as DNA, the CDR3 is TGTGCCAGCAGGGATCAGGGTGGGGTTTCTTACGAGCAGTACTTC. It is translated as CASRDQGGVSYEQYF.

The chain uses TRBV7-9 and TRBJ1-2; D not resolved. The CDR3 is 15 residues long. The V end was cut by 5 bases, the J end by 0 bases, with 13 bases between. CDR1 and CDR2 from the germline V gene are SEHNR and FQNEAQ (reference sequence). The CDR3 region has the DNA TGTGCCAGCAGCCCCTCGACTGGGACTAACTATGGCTACACCTTC. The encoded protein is CASSPSTGTNYGYTF.

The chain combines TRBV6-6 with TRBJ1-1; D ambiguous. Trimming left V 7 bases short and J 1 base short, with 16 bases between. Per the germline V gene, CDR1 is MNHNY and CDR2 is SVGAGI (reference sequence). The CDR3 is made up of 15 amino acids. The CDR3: CASTDDTVKNTEAFF. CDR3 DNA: TGTGCCAGCACAGACGACACAGTAAAGAACACTGAAGCTTTCTTT.

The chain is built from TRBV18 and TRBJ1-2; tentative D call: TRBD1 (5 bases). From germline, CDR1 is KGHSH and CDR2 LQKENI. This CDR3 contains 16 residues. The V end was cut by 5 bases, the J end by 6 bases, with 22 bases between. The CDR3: CASSAAQGSLKDGYTF. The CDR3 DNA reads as TGTGCCAGCTCAGCAGCGCAGGGTTCCCTTAAGGATGGCTACACCTTC.

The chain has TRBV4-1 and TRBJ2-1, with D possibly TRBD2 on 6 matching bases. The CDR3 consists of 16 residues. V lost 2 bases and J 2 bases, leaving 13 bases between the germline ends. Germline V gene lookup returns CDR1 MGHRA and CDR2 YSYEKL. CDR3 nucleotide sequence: TGCGCCAGCAGCCAACGGGTACTAGCCCCCTACAATGAGCAGTTCTTC. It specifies CASSQRVLAPYNEQFF.

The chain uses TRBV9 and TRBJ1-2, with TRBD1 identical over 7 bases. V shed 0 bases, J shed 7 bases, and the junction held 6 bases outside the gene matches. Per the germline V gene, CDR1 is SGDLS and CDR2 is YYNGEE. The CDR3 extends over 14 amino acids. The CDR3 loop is CASSVAPGGSGYTF. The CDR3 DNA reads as TGTGCCAGCAGCGTAGCCCCAGGGGGATCTGGCTACACCTTC.

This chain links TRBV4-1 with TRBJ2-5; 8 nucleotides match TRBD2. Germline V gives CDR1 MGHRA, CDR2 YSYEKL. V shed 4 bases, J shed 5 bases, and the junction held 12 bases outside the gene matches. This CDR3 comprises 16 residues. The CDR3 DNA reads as TGCGCCAGCAGCCGCCTTGGGGAGCGGGGGTGGGAGACCCAGTACTTC. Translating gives CASSRLGERGWETQYF.

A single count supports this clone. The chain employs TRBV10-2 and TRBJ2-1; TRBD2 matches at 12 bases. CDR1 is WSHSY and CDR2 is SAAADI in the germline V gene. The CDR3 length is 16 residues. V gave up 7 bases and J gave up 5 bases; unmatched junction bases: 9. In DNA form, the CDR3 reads TGCGCCAGCAAAGCTAGCGGGGGGGCCATAAACAATGAGCAGTTCTTC. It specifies CASKASGGAINNEQFF.

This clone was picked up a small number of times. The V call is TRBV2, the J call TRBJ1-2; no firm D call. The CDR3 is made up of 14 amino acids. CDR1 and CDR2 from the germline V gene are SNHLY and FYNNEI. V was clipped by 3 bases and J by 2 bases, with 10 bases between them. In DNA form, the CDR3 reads TGTGCCAGCAGTGACTACAGAACAAACTATGGCTACACCTTC. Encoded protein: CASSDYRTNYGYTF.

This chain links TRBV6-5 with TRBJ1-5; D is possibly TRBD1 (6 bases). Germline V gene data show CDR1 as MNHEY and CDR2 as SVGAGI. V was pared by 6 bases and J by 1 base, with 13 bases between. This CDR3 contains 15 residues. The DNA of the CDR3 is TGTGCCAGCAGGCAAGGGGGTTGGAGCAATCAGCCCCAGCATTTT. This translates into CASRQGGWSNQPQHF.

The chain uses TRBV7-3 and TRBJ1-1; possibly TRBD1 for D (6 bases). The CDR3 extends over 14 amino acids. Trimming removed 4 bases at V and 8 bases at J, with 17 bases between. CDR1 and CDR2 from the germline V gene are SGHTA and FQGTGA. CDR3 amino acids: CASSSQAGVGEAFF. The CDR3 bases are TGTGCCAGCAGCTCCCAGGCAGGGGTTGGGGAAGCTTTCTTT.

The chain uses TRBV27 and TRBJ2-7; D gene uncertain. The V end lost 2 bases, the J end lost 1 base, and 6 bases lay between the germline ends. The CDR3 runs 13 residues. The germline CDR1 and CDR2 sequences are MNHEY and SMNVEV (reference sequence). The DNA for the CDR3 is TGTGCCAGCAGTTTAAAACTGTCCTACGAGCAGTACTTC. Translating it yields CASSLKLSYEQYF.

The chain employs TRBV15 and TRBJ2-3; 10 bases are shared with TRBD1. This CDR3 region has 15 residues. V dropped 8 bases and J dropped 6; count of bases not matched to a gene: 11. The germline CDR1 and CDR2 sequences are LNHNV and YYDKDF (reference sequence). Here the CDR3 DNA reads TGTGCCACCGAGTCCGGGACAGGGGTTTTGGATACGCAGTATTTT. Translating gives CATESGTGVLDTQYF.

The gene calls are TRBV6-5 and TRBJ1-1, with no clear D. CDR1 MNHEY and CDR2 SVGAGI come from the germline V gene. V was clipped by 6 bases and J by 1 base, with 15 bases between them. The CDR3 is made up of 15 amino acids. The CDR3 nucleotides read TGTGCCAGCAGCGACGAGTCGGTCACGAACACTGAAGCTTTCTTT. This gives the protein CASSDESVTNTEAFF.

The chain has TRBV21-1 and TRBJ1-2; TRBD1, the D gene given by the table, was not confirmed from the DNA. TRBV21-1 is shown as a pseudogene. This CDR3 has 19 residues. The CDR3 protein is CASSPDPNREIPSRYGYTF. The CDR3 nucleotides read TGTGCCAGCAGCCCCGACCCCAACAGGGAGATCCCCAGCCGCTATGGCTACACCTTC.

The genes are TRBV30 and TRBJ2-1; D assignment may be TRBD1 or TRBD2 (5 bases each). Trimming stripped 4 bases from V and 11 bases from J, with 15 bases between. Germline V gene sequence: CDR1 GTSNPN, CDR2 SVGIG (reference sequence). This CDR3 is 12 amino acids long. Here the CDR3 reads CAWTDAPGQQFF. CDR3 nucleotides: TGTGCCTGGACCGATGCCCCGGGGCAGCAGTTCTTC.

CDR3 DNA sequence: TGTGCCAGCAGCCCTAGGGGTACTTTGGAGGATGAGCAGTTCTTC. Translating it yields CASSPRGTLEDEQFF. This rearrangement joins TRBV7-9 to TRBJ2-1; D tentatively reads TRBD1 or TRBD2 (5 bases each). CDR1 is SEHNR, CDR2 FQNEAQ, per germline (reference sequence). This CDR3 has 15 residues. The V end was cut by 5 bases, the J end by 8 bases, with 19 bases between.

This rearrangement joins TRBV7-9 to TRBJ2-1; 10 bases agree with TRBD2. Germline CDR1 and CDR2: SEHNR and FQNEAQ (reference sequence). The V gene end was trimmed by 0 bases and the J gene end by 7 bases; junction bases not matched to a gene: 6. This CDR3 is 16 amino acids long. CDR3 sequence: CASSLAAPSGGNEQFF. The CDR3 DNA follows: TGTGCCAGCAGCTTAGCAGCTCCTAGCGGGGGAAATGAGCAGTTCTTC.

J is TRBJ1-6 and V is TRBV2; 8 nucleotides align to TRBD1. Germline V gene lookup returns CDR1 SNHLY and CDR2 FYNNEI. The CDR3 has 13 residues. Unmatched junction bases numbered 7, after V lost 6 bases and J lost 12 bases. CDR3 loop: CASSDNRGEPLHF. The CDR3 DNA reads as TGTGCCAGCAGCGATAACAGGGGGGAACCCCTCCACTTT.

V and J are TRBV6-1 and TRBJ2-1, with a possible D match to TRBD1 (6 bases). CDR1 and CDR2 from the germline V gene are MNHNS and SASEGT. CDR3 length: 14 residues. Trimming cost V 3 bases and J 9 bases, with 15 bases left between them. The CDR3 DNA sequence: TGTGCCAGCAGTGAGCAAACAGGGTTGGGTGAGCAGTTCTTC. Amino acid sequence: CASSEQTGLGEQFF.

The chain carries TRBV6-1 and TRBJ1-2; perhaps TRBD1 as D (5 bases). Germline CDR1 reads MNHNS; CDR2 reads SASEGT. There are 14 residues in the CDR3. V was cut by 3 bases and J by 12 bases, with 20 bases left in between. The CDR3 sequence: CASSEGSGTDNDTF. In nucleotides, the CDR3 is TGTGCCAGCAGTGAGGGGTCCGGGACCGACAATGACACCTTC.

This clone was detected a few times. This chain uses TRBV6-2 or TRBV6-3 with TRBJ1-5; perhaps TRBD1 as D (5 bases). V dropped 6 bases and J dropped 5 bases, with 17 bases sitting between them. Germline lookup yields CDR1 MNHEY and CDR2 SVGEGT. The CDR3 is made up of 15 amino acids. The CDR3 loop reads CASSPSGGSHQPQHF. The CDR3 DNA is TGTGCCAGCAGCCCCTCGGGGGGAAGCCATCAGCCCCAGCATTTT.

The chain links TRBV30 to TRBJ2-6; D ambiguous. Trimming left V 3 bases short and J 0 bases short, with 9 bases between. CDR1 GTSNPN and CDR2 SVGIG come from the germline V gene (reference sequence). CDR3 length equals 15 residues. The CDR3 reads CAWSLWGSGANVLTF. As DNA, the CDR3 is TGTGCCTGGAGCCTGTGGGGCTCTGGGGCCAACGTCCTGACTTTC.

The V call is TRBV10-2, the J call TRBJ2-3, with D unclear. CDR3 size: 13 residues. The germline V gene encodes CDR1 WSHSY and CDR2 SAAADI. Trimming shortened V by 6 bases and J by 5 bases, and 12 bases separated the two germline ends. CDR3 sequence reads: CASRRGSGDTQYF. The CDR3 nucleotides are TGCGCCAGCAGGCGCGGATCGGGAGATACGCAGTATTTT.

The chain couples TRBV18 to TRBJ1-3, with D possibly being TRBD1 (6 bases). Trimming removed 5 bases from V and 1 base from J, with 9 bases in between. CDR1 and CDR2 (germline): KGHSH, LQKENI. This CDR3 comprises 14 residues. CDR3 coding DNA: TGTGCCAGCTCATTCCAGGGGTCTGGAAACACCATATATTTT. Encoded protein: CASSFQGSGNTIYF.